This TCR beta chain is from a study of T cell responses to AZD1222 COVID-19 vaccine. Note on this clone: Antigen: not known.

Germline V gene data show CDR1 as MNHEY and CDR2 as SMNVEV (reference sequence). With 2 bases removed from V and 4 bases from J, the gap between germline ends came to 5 bases. The CDR3 is 12 residues long. Study results and limitations: Increases in Spike-specific TCR breadth and depth were seen after two AZD1222 doses.

Repertoires were generated with immunoSEQ multiplex PCR, while TCRdb's copy carries only in-frame clones and drops some. The table lists around 120,000 clones, 85% to 90% of them singletons. This TCR derives from an adult who received the AZD1222 COVID-19 vaccine. The chain recombines TRBV27 with TRBJ1-2; a weak D match, TRBD1 (5 bases). The source material was peripheral blood, sampled 28 days after the second AZD1222 dose. CDR3 nucleotide sequence: TGTGCCAGCAGTTTACAGGGCTATGGCTACACCTTC. It is translated as CASSLQGYGYTF.